A selection of T cell receptor beta chains follows, all from one sample in a study of T-cell memory formation after mild COVID-19. Using its own MiXCR run on the 5' RACE reads, TCRdb lists one record per CDR3 protein. The data show 120,000 or so distinct CDR3 sequences, about 15% seen once. Sequences were obtained from PBMCs or a T cell subset sorted from them (not recorded which). All receptors come from a man aged 18 to 30 who had mild COVID-19 (a few samples of this study predate the infection). Cell type and time point are not known. Each CDR3 is given with its conserved first and last residue. Fields, in order: J gene, clone size, V gene, D gene, CDR3 protein, CDR3 DNA. The D gene is left open where the match is weak. Part of the rows lack a size; the others show once, few, many or a class for expanded clones.

J: TRBJ2-3
size: many
V: TRBV12-3/TRBV12-4
D: .
CDR3: CASSSSRGEADTQYF
DNA: TGTGCCAGCAGTTCTAGCAGGGGTGAGGCAGATACGCAGTATTTT

J: TRBJ2-2
size: many
V: TRBV15
D: TRBD2
CDR3: CATSRESSGAANTGELFF
DNA: TGTGCCACCAGCAGAGAGTCTAGCGGGGCCGCGAACACCGGGGAGCTGTTTTTT

J: TRBJ1-2
size: .
V: TRBV12-3/TRBV12-4
D: .
CDR3: CASIKTPSRNYGYTF
DNA: TGTGCCAGCATTAAAACCCCCTCCAGAAACTATGGCTACACCTTC

J: TRBJ2-3
size: .
V: TRBV6-5
D: TRBD2
CDR3: CASSYGTTSTDTQYF
DNA: TGTGCCAGCAGTTATGGGACTACTAGCACAGATACGCAGTATTTT

J: TRBJ2-3
size: .
V: TRBV10-3
D: .
CDR3: CATTGTDTQYF
DNA: TGTGCCACTACCGGAACAGATACGCAGTATTTT

J: TRBJ1-2
size: .
V: TRBV30
D: TRBD1
CDR3: CAWSATGGAYGYTF
DNA: TGTGCCTGGAGCGCGACAGGGGGCGCGTACGGCTACACCTTC

J: TRBJ1-5
size: few
V: TRBV6-2/TRBV6-3
D: .
CDR3: CASSYSTYQPQHF
DNA: TGTGCCAGCAGTTACTCGACTTATCAGCCCCAGCATTTT

J: TRBJ2-2
size: few
V: TRBV5-1
D: .
CDR3: CASSWSRELGLFF
DNA: TGCGCCAGCAGCTGGAGCCGAGAGCTAGGGCTGTTTTTT

J: TRBJ1-5
size: .
V: TRBV2
D: .
CDR3: CASTRRGENQPQHF
DNA: TGTGCCAGCACCCGAAGGGGAGAAAATCAGCCCCAGCATTTT

J: TRBJ1-4
size: .
V: TRBV3-1
D: .
CDR3: CASSFRVADNEKLFF
DNA: TGTGCCAGCAGTTTCAGAGTAGCAGATAATGAAAAACTGTTTTTT

J: TRBJ1-4
size: .
V: TRBV4-3
D: TRBD1
CDR3: CASSRTGQKLFF
DNA: TGCGCCAGCAGCCGGACAGGGCAAAAACTGTTTTTT

J: TRBJ2-1
size: few
V: TRBV12-3/TRBV12-4
D: TRBD1
CDR3: CASSPNGQGAYNEQFF
DNA: TGTGCCAGCAGTCCAAACGGACAGGGGGCCTACAATGAGCAGTTCTTC

J: TRBJ2-1
size: few
V: TRBV4-3
D: .
CDR3: CASSQDPTGPSYNEQFF
DNA: TGCGCCAGCAGCCAAGATCCGACGGGTCCGTCCTACAATGAGCAGTTCTTC

J: TRBJ2-4
size: few
V: TRBV12-3/TRBV12-4
D: .
CDR3: CASSLPANIQYF
DNA: TGTGCCAGCAGTTTACCCGCCAACATTCAGTACTTC

J: TRBJ1-1
size: .
V: TRBV5-1
D: TRBD1
CDR3: CASSSGTGGSTEAFF
DNA: TGCGCCAGCAGCTCCGGGACAGGGGGTTCCACTGAAGCTTTCTTT

J: TRBJ1-6
size: .
V: TRBV6-5
D: TRBD1
CDR3: CASRGQGGGNSPLHF
DNA: TGTGCCAGCAGGGGACAGGGGGGAGGTAATTCACCCCTCCACTTT

J: TRBJ2-7
size: many
V: TRBV5-1
D: TRBD1
CDR3: CASSAGTEREQYF
DNA: TGCGCCAGCAGCGCCGGGACAGAACGAGAGCAGTACTTC

J: TRBJ2-7
size: .
V: TRBV7-9
D: .
CDR3: CASSFEGREQYF
DNA: TGTGCCAGCAGCTTTGAGGGGCGCGAGCAGTACTTC

J: TRBJ2-5
size: few
V: TRBV5-1
D: .
CDR3: CASSLVGYQETQYF
DNA: TGCGCCAGCAGCTTGGTGGGTTACCAAGAGACCCAGTACTTC

J: TRBJ1-3
size: few
V: TRBV12-3/TRBV12-4
D: .
CDR3: CASILGPGNTIYF
DNA: TGTGCCAGCATCCTGGGTCCAGGAAACACCATATATTTT

J: TRBJ1-1
size: .
V: TRBV6-2/TRBV6-3
D: TRBD1
CDR3: CASTGTVNTEAFF
DNA: TGTGCCAGCACCGGGACAGTTAACACTGAAGCTTTCTTT

J: TRBJ1-1
size: few
V: TRBV5-1
D: .
CDR3: CASSFGQTGRNTEAFF
DNA: TGCGCCAGCAGCTTTGGACAAACCGGGCGGAACACTGAAGCTTTCTTT